The TCR beta chain described here comes from a study of blood T cell repertoires in COVID-19. At the level of the study: Sites across the United States, Italy and Spain contributed samples from acute and convalescent COVID-19. The analysed material was cDNA or gDNA that came from T cells, B-cell-depleted T cells, or PBMCs.

Trimming removed 4 bases at V and 1 base at J, with 7 bases between. The CDR3 spans 13 residues. CDR1 and CDR2 from the germline V gene are LGHDT and YNNKEL (reference sequence). Per the original methods: By means of reference gene primer amplification, nucleated cell counts were estimated. Measured with immunoSEQ multiplex PCR; TCRdb has only the in-frame clones, and not every one. V and J calls and clone size are given by that table; D and trimming were obtained from the DNA. The sample carries 130,000 or so clones, approximately 89% recorded once. The V and J genes are TRBV3-1 (or the pseudogene TRBV3-2) and TRBJ1-1; a weak D match, TRBD1 (6 bases). The sequence derives from a man in his sixties with active or convalescent COVID-19. Sequencing used peripheral blood. DNA for the CDR3: TGTGCCAGCAGCCTGACAGGGAACACTGAAGCTTTCTTT. The encoded protein is CASSLTGNTEAFF.